This T cell receptor (beta chain) stems from a study of shared clonotypes between healthy human individuals. Germline V gene sequence: CDR1 MNHEY, CDR2 SVGAGI. The V segment lost 6 bases and the J segment 0 bases; nucleotides outside the gene matches: 5. This CDR3 contains 15 residues. Assay: immunoSEQ multiplex PCR; the TCRdb copy retains only in-frame clones and omits some. The sample has some 350,000 clones; around 74% are singletons. The split of CD4+ cells yielded CD45RA+ naive and CD45RA-negative memory subsets. This rearrangement joins TRBV6-5 to TRBJ2-1; 7 bases map to TRBD2. The specimen was memory CD4+ T cells sorted from blood. Indicated subset: CD45RA-negative fraction. This receptor was obtained from a man aged 25-45 years in good health. This CDR3 is CASRDAGASYNEQFF. For the CDR3, the DNA is TGTGCCAGCAGAGACGCGGGAGCCTCCTACAATGAGCAGTTCTTC.